This T cell receptor beta chain appears in the sequencing data of a study of blood T cell repertoires in COVID-19. The germline gives CDR1 LNHDA, CDR2 SQIVND (reference sequence). This CDR3 has 16 amino acids. V was pared by 6 bases and J by 0 bases, with 16 bases between. Libraries were prepared by immunoSEQ multiplex PCR; TCRdb keeps only in-frame clonotypes and omits some of them. The sample yields about 200,000 clones, about nine tenths seen once. The sample was peripheral blood. The TCR comes from a man aged 25 to 40 who had recovered from COVID-19. The rearrangement joins TRBV19 to TRBJ2-3; D is ambiguous. The CDR3 reads CASSRRQSTSTDTQYF. The CDR3 nucleotides are TGTGCCAGTAGCCGGCGACAATCTACTAGCACAGATACGCAGTATTTT.